The next 20 T cell receptor beta chains were all read from a single sample in a study of blood T cell repertoires in COVID-19. Measured with immunoSEQ multiplex PCR; TCRdb has only the in-frame clones, and not every one. The top ten hold around a sixth of the sample, which has about 140,000 clones, 65% to 80% seen once. The sample taken for sequencing was peripheral blood. These TCRs come from a man aged 45 to 65 with acute or convalescent COVID-19.

The J gene is TRBJ1-1, the V gene TRBV19; 8 nucleotides align to TRBD1. The CDR3 length is 13 residues. V was clipped by 5 bases and J by 4 bases; unmatched bases: 3. Per germline, CDR1 LNHDA and CDR2 SQIVND (reference sequence). CDR3 loop: CASSVTGGTEAFF. The CDR3 nucleotides are TGTGCCAGTAGTGTTACAGGGGGCACTGAAGCTTTCTTT.

This clone was detected only once. This chain links TRBV27 with TRBJ1-4, with a possible D match to TRBD1 (5 bases). CDR1 and CDR2 (germline): MNHEY, SMNVEV (reference sequence). This CDR3 spans 15 amino acids. With 7 bases removed from V and 8 bases from J, the gap between germline ends came to 20 bases. DNA of the CDR3: TGTGCCAGCAAAATTGTGGGGGGGTTAGAGGAAAAACTGTTTTTT. Protein product: CASKIVGGLEEKLFF.

This clone is categorized as medium-sized. The chain joins TRBV6-5 to TRBJ2-5; 8 bases line up with TRBD2. The CDR3 is 13 amino acids. The junction had 5 bases not matched to a gene; V was cut back by 6 bases and J by 5 bases. The V gene's germline CDR1 is MNHEY and CDR2 SVGAGI. As DNA, the CDR3 is TGTGCCAGCAGCTCCGGGGGGGGTGAGACCCAGTACTTC. Protein product: CASSSGGGETQYF.

The gene calls are TRBV12-5 and TRBJ2-1, with TRBD2 matching 9 bases. V was clipped by 6 bases and J by 10 bases; unmatched bases: 13. CDR1 and CDR2 (germline): LGHNT, FRNRAP. This CDR3 region has 15 residues. The CDR3 sequence: CASGPPIAGDPEQFF. Written as DNA, the CDR3 is TGTGCTAGTGGCCCGCCGATAGCGGGGGACCCCGAGCAGTTCTTC.

The J gene is TRBJ2-6, the V gene TRBV6-5, with 7 bases aligning to TRBD1. This CDR3 is 15 amino acids long. V shed 5 bases, J shed 0 bases, and the junction held 1 base outside the gene matches. CDR1 is MNHEY, CDR2 SVGAGI, per germline. The CDR3 loop reads CASSRDSSGANVLTF. Here the CDR3 DNA reads TGTGCCAGCAGTCGGGACAGCTCTGGGGCCAACGTCCTGACTTTC.

The CDR3 DNA follows: TGTGCCAGCAGTGAAACAGGGGGCTACACTGAAGCTTTCTTT. Amino acids: CASSETGGYTEAFF. The gene calls are TRBV6-1 and TRBJ1-1; TRBD1 aligns across 9 bases. V was pared by 2 bases and J by 3 bases, with 1 base of the junction left unmatched. From germline, CDR1 is MNHNS and CDR2 SASEGT. This CDR3 has 14 residues.

The chain links TRBV19 to TRBJ2-5; D might be TRBD2 (6 bases). The germline gives CDR1 LNHDA, CDR2 SQIVND (reference sequence). The CDR3 is 15 amino acids. Trimming left V 1 base short and J 1 base short, with 10 bases between. The CDR3 nucleotides read TGTGCCAGTAGTATAGGGGGACTCTCCCAAGAGACCCAGTACTTC. This encodes CASSIGGLSQETQYF.

The chain has TRBV5-1 and TRBJ2-2; D may be TRBD1 (5 bases). The ends were cut back, 0 bases at V and 5 bases at J, with 8 bases in the middle. The CDR3 sequence is 14 residues long. CDR1 and CDR2 from the germline V gene are SGHRS and YFSETQ. DNA for the CDR3: TGCGCCAGCAGCTTGGTTCAGGGTACCGGGGAGCTGTTTTTT. Encoded protein: CASSLVQGTGELFF.

The CDR3 region has the DNA TGTGCCAGCAGCCAAGAGATGCAGGAATCTTACTATGGCTACACCTTC. Residues: CASSQEMQESYYGYTF. This chain links TRBV4-2 with TRBJ1-2, with unresolved D. This CDR3 has 16 residues. In germline, CDR1 is LGHNA, CDR2 YNFKEQ. V was pared by 0 bases and J by 3 bases, with 14 bases between.

This chain connects TRBV7-5 to TRBJ1-4; whether TRBD1, the table's D call, matches the DNA was not checked. TRBV7-5 is marked as a pseudogene. The CDR3 loop spans 15 amino acids. The CDR3 loop is CARSFGQSFNEKLFF. The CDR3, as DNA: TGTGCCAGAAGCTTCGGACAGTCCTTTAATGAAAAACTGTTTTTT.

This sequence joins TRBV2 and TRBJ2-1, with a weak D call TRBD1 (5 bases). V lost 3 bases, J lost 0 bases, and 12 bases lay in between. Germline lookup yields CDR1 SNHLY and CDR2 FYNNEI. The CDR3 runs to 16 residues. The CDR3 region is CASSEAGWSSYNEQFF. The CDR3 region has the DNA TGTGCCAGCAGTGAGGCAGGGTGGAGCTCCTACAATGAGCAGTTCTTC.

The CDR3 here is CASGFPLRDKQETQYF. CDR3 DNA sequence: TGTGCTAGTGGTTTCCCCCTGAGGGACAAACAAGAGACCCAGTACTTC. The V gene is TRBV12-5, the J gene TRBJ2-5; D perhaps matches TRBD1 (6 bases). The V gene's germline CDR1 is LGHNT and CDR2 FRNRAP. Trimming shortened V by 3 bases and J by 2 bases, and 16 bases separated the two germline ends. The CDR3 has 16 residues. The full variable domain, completed using reference TRBV12-5 and TRBJ2-5, is DARVTQTPRHKVTEMGQEVTMRCQPILGHNTVFWYRQTMMQGLELLAYFRNRAPLDDSGMPKDRFSAEMPDATLATLKIQPSEPRDSAVYFCASGFPLRDKQETQYFGPGTRLLVL.

The V gene is TRBV24-1, the J gene TRBJ1-1, with D uncertain. The V end was cut by 5 bases, the J end by 3 bases, with 3 bases between. Germline assignment: CDR1 KGHDR and CDR2 SFDVKD. The CDR3 covers 11 residues. CDR3 protein: CATSADTEAFF. The CDR3 coding sequence is TGTGCCACCAGTGCTGACACTGAAGCTTTCTTT.

This clone has just a few counts. The chain links TRBV30 to TRBJ2-6; no clear D. From germline, CDR1 is GTSNPN and CDR2 SVGIG (reference sequence). The CDR3 totals 14 residues. V shed 4 bases and J shed 0 bases, with 7 bases lying between them. In DNA, the CDR3 is TGTGCCTGGACTGACACCTCTGGGGCCAACGTCCTGACTTTC. Its translation: CAWTDTSGANVLTF.

This chain connects TRBV24-1 to TRBJ1-5, with 8 positions matching TRBD1. With 6 bases clipped from V and 4 bases from J, the junction kept 10 bases outside the gene matches. Germline V gene sequence: CDR1 KGHDR, CDR2 SFDVKD. The CDR3 contains 16 residues. CDR3 residues: CATSSSAGGWNQPQHF. CDR3 in DNA: TGTGCCACCAGTTCCTCGGCAGGGGGCTGGAATCAGCCCCAGCATTTT.

This clone was counted only a few times. The chain couples TRBV5-1 to TRBJ1-1; 10 bases are a match to TRBD1. V trimming: 4 bases; J trimming: 6 bases; junction bases outside the gene matches: 15. Germline V gene lookup returns CDR1 SGHRS and CDR2 YFSETQ. The CDR3 runs 17 residues. The CDR3 sequence is CASSQTGGGSFLAEAFF. The CDR3 DNA sequence: TGCGCCAGCAGCCAGACAGGGGGCGGGAGTTTTCTGGCTGAAGCTTTCTTT. Supplemented by reference TRBV5-1 and TRBJ1-1, the full variable domain reads KAGVTQTPRYLIKTRGQQVTLSCSPISGHRSVSWYQQTPGQGLQFLFEYFSETQRNKGNFPGRFSGRQFSNSRSEMNVSTLELGDSALYLCASSQTGGGSFLAEAFFGQGTRLTVV.

The J gene is TRBJ1-5, the V gene TRBV4-1; D ambiguous. The CDR3 has 15 amino acids. V gave up 0 bases and J gave up 0 bases, with 6 bases separating them. Germline V gene data show CDR1 as MGHRA and CDR2 as YSYEKL. The DNA of the CDR3 is TGCGCCAGCAGCCAAGACGGGGATAGCAATCAGCCCCAGCATTTT. This translates into CASSQDGDSNQPQHF.

The V and J genes are TRBV3-1 (or the pseudogene TRBV3-2) and TRBJ1-6, with TRBD1 matching 8 bases. Germline V lookup: CDR1 LGHDT, CDR2 YNNKEL (reference sequence). The CDR3 sequence is 14 residues long. After removal of 6 bases from V and 7 bases from J, the junction contained 5 bases not matched to a gene. The CDR3 nucleotides are TGTGCCAGCAGACCGGACAGGGACAATTCACCCCTCCACTTT. It yields the protein CASRPDRDNSPLHF.

The rearrangement joins TRBV30 to TRBJ1-2, with D possibly being TRBD1 (5 bases). CDR1 and CDR2 (germline): GTSNPN, SVGIG (reference sequence). This CDR3 comprises 12 residues. The germline V and J ends were trimmed by 4 bases and 2 bases, with 8 bases remaining between them. The CDR3 sequence: CAWMKGNYGYTF. For the CDR3, the DNA is TGTGCCTGGATGAAGGGGAACTATGGCTACACCTTC.

V is TRBV5-1 and J is TRBJ1-1; tentative D call: TRBD1 (5 bases). The CDR3 extends over 15 amino acids. The germline CDR1 and CDR2 sequences are SGHRS and YFSETQ. V shed 3 bases and J shed 0 bases, with 12 bases lying between them. As DNA, the CDR3 is TGCGCCAGCAGCTACGGGGGTGCCCTGAACACTGAAGCTTTCTTT. Residues: CASSYGGALNTEAFF.